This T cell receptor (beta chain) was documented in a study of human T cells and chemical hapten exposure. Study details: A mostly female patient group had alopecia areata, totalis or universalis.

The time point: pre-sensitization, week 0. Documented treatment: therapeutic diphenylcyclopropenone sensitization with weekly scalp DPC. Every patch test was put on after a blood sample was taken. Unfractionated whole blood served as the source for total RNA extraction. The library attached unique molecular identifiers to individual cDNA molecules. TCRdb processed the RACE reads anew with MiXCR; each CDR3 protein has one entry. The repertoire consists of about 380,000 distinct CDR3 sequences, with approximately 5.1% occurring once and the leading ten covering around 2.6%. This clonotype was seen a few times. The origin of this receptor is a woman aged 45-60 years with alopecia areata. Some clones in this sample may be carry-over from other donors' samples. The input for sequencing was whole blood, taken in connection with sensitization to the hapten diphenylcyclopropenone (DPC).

CDR3 nucleotides: TGTGCCAGCCATGATGGACTAGCGAAGGATACGCAGTATTTT. This codes for CASHDGLAKDTQYF. The V gene is TRBV2, the J gene TRBJ2-3; 9 positions agree with TRBD2. CDR3 length: 14 residues. The trim removed 8 bases at V and 6 bases at J, leaving 9 bases unmatched. Germline lookup yields CDR1 SNHLY and CDR2 FYNNEI.